One sample yielded the 10 T cell receptor beta chains listed below, sequenced in a study of T cell responses to AZD1222 COVID-19 vaccine. Sequencing was performed with immunoSEQ multiplex PCR; in TCRdb, only in-frame clones are kept and a portion is missing. The sample carries about 140,000 clones, more than 80% recorded once. The sequences come from peripheral blood, collected on day 0 of AZD1222 vaccination. The receptors were gathered from an adult in good health.

The chain couples TRBV7-6 to TRBJ2-7, with 11 bases aligning to TRBD1. The CDR3 contains 17 residues. In germline, CDR1 is SGHVS, CDR2 FNYEAQ. V shed 0 bases, J shed 2 bases, and the junction held 6 bases outside the gene matches. CDR3 sequence (DNA): TGTGCCAGCAGCTTAGCGGGAGGGACAGGGGGAACCTACGAGCAGTACTTC. Encoded protein: CASSLAGGTGGTYEQYF.

The genes are TRBV29-1 and TRBJ1-2, with D uncertain. V lost 3 bases and J lost 4, with 12 bases in between. This CDR3 comprises 13 residues. Looked up from germline, CDR1 is SQVTM and CDR2 is ANQGSEA. The CDR3 reads CSVDFGQIYGYTF. CDR3 sequence (DNA): TGCAGCGTTGATTTTGGGCAGATCTATGGCTACACCTTC.

J is TRBJ1-4 and V is TRBV28; possibly TRBD1 for D (5 bases). V was clipped by 6 bases and J by 9 bases, with 20 bases between them. The CDR3 runs to 15 residues. The V gene's germline CDR1 is MDHEN and CDR2 SYDVKM. CDR3 nucleotides: TGTGCCAGCAGCTCCGGCGGGGCGTCGTTACAAAAACTGTTTTTT. This translates into CASSSGGASLQKLFF.

The chain carries TRBV13 and TRBJ1-2, with D unresolved. Per germline, CDR1 PRHDT and CDR2 FYEKMQ (reference sequence). Between the trimmed V and J ends, which lost 5 bases and 4 bases, there was a span of 17 bases. This CDR3 comprises 15 residues. In DNA, the CDR3 is TGTGCCAGCAGCCCCCGATGGGAGGTTTTCTATGGCTACACCTTC. Protein product: CASSPRWEVFYGYTF.

The J gene is TRBJ2-1, the V gene TRBV18, with D unresolved. This CDR3 is built from 13 residues. Trimming cost V 5 bases and J 0 bases, with 5 bases left between them. Germline V gene lookup returns CDR1 KGHSH and CDR2 LQKENI. CDR3 DNA: TGTGCCAGCTCAGCAGTCTCCTACAATGAGCAGTTCTTC. It specifies CASSAVSYNEQFF.

V usage is TRBV6-5 and J usage is TRBJ2-2; TRBD2 might be the D (5 bases). The germline V gene has CDR1 MNHEY and CDR2 SVGAGI. The CDR3 length is 16 residues. V lost 0 bases to trimming and J lost 5 bases, with 13 bases between them. The CDR3 here is CASSYSRERRTGELFF. Here the CDR3 DNA reads TGTGCCAGCAGTTACTCGAGGGAGCGTCGGACCGGGGAGCTGTTTTTT.

The V gene is TRBV3-1 (or the pseudogene TRBV3-2), the J gene TRBJ1-1; no firm D call. The CDR3 spans 14 residues. The germline CDR1 and CDR2 sequences are LGHDT and YNNKEL (reference sequence). V lost 1 base to trimming and J lost 0 bases, with 6 bases between them. The CDR3 nucleotides read TGTGCCAGCAGCCAAGGTACCTTGAACACTGAAGCTTTCTTT. It codes for CASSQGTLNTEAFF.

The CDR3 reads CASSLISGNTEAFF. The CDR3 nucleotides are TGTGCCAGCAGCCTGATCTCCGGGAACACTGAAGCTTTCTTT. V gene TRBV3-1 (or the pseudogene TRBV3-2) combines with J gene TRBJ1-1, with D unresolved. The length of the CDR3 is 14 residues. Germline CDR1 LGHDT, CDR2 YNNKEL (reference sequence). Trimming took 4 bases from V and 1 from J, leaving 10 bases between them.

This chain uses TRBV28 with TRBJ1-3; D gene ambiguous. Per the germline V gene, CDR1 is MDHEN and CDR2 is SYDVKM. The CDR3 totals 13 residues. V was cut by 5 bases and J by 3 bases, with 8 bases left in between. The CDR3 region is CASSAQVGNTIYF. The CDR3 nucleotides are TGTGCCAGCAGTGCCCAAGTTGGAAACACCATATATTTT. Full variable domain (missing parts from reference TRBV28 and TRBJ1-3): DVKVTQSSRYLVKRTGEKVFLECVQDMDHENMFWYRQDPGLGLRLIYFSYDVKMKEKGDIPEGYSVSREKKERFSLILESASTNQTSMYLCASSAQVGNTIYFGEGSWLTVV.

The chain uses TRBV6-5 and TRBJ2-1, with D possibly being TRBD2 (5 bases). V was clipped by 6 bases and J by 2 bases, with 14 bases between them. CDR3 length: 15 amino acids. Germline CDR1 and CDR2: MNHEY and SVGAGI. CDR3 amino acids: CASRREGRAYNEQFF. The DNA for the CDR3 is TGTGCCAGCAGGCGAGAGGGTAGGGCCTACAATGAGCAGTTCTTC.